These T cell receptor beta chains were read from a single sample in a study of cytomegalovirus exposure and HLA in healthy donors. Assay: immunoSEQ multiplex PCR; the TCRdb copy retains only in-frame clones and omits some. The data show over 150,000 clones, roughly 80% seen once. Sequencing was done on a sample of PBMCs. These TCRs come from a man between 18 and 35 years old in good health and CMV-seronegative. CDR3s include the opening cysteine and the closing phenylalanine or tryptophan. D genes are given only for firm matches. Clone size is given for some rows only: seen once, a few or many times, or a class if the clone is expanded.

abundance,d_gene,j_gene,v_gene,CDR3aa,CDR3nt
NA,NA,TRBJ2-5,TRBV5-4,CASSSIGGQETQYF,TGTGCCAGCAGCTCCATAGGGGGACAAGAGACCCAGTACTTC
few,NA,TRBJ1-6,TRBV5-5,CASSFGQTNSPLHF,TGTGCCAGCAGCTTCGGACAGACCAATTCACCCCTCCACTTT
NA,NA,TRBJ2-1,TRBV25-1,CASTMDSYEQFF,TGTGCCAGCACAATGGATAGCTATGAGCAGTTCTTC
NA,TRBD1,TRBJ1-2,TRBV5-1,CASLPGLGPDRGNGYTF,TGCGCCAGCCTCCCGGGATTGGGGCCAGACAGGGGAAATGGCTACACCTTC
NA,TRBD2,TRBJ2-1,TRBV7-7,CASSPLAGGPHEQFF,TGTGCTAGCAGCCCCCTAGCGGGGGGGCCGCATGAGCAGTTCTTC
once,TRBD1,TRBJ1-1,TRBV18,CASSRGTGGMTEAFF,TGTGCCAGCTCTCGTGGGACAGGGGGAATGACTGAAGCTTTCTTT
NA,TRBD1,TRBJ2-5,TRBV19,CASSIRTGLGEETQYF,TGTGCCAGTAGTATCAGGACAGGGCTTGGTGAAGAGACCCAGTACTTC
NA,NA,TRBJ2-5,TRBV18,CASSPLQETQYF,TGTGCCAGCTCACCATTACAAGAGACCCAGTACTTC
NA,NA,TRBJ2-1,TRBV29-1,CSVGVGGPVEFF,TGCAGCGTTGGAGTAGGTGGGCCGGTCGAGTTCTTC
NA,NA,TRBJ1-3,TRBV4-1,CASSQDGETGATNTIYF,TGCGCCAGCAGCCAAGACGGGGAGACAGGAGCTACAAACACCATATATTTT
NA,NA,TRBJ2-5,TRBV11-3,CASSLASGVETQYF,TGTGCCAGCAGCTTAGCCTCGGGAGTAGAGACCCAGTACTTC
NA,NA,TRBJ1-1,TRBV4-3,CASSQGGRVPTEAFF,TGCGCCAGCAGCCAAGGGGGCAGGGTGCCCACTGAAGCTTTCTTT
NA,NA,TRBJ1-4,TRBV11-2,CASSLFWEEPALRKLFF,TGTGCCAGCAGCTTATTTTGGGAGGAGCCAGCTCTCCGAAAACTGTTTTTT
NA,NA,TRBJ1-2,TRBV10-3,CAISERYSRGYTF,TGTGCCATCAGTGAACGGTACTCCCGTGGCTACACCTTC
NA,TRBD1,TRBJ2-2,TRBV5-4,CASSLAGAGGTGELFF,TGTGCCAGCAGCTTGGCCGGGGCAGGGGGCACCGGGGAGCTGTTTTTT
NA,NA,TRBJ1-3,TRBV11-2,CASSSWESSGNTIYF,TGTGCCAGCAGTTCATGGGAGAGCTCTGGAAACACCATATATTTT